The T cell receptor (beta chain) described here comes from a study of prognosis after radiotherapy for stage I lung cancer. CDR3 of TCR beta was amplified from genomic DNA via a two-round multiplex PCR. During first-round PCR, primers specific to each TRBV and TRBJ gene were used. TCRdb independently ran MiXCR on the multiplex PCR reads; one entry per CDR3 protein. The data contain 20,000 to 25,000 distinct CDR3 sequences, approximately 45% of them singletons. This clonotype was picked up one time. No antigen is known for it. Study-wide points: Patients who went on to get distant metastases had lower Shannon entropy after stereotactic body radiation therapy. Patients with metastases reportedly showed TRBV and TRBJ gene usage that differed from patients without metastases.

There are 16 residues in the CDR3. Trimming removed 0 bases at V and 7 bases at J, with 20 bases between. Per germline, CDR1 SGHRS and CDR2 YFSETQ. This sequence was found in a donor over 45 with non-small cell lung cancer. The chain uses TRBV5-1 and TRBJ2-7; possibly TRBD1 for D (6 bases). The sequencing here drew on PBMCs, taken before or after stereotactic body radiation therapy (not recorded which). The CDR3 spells CASSLAGPARGVEQYF. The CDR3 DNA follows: TGCGCCAGCAGCTTGGCTGGGCCCGCCAGGGGCGTAGAGCAGTACTTC.